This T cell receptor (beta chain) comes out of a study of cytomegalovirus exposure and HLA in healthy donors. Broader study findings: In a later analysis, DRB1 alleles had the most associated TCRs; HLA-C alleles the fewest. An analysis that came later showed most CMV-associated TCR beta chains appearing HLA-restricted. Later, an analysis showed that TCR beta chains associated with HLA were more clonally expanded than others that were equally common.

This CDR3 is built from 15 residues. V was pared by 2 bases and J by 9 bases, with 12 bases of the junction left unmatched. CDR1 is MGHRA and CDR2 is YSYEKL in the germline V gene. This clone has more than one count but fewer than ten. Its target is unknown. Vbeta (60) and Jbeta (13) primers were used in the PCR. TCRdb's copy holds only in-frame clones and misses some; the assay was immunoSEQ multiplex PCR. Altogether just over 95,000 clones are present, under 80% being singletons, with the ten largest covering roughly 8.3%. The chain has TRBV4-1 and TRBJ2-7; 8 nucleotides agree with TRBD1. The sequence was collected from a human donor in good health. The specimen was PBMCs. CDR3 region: CASSQSWDRIEGQYF. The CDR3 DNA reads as TGCGCCAGCAGCCAATCCTGGGACAGGATTGAGGGGCAGTACTTC.